Listed below are T cell receptor beta chains from one sample, sequenced in a study of control samples from healthy donors and cancer patients. Libraries were prepared by immunoSEQ multiplex PCR; TCRdb keeps only in-frame clonotypes and omits some of them. Seen here are more than 45,000 clones, around 93% observed once, and the top ten hold about 0.91%. The sequencing input was PBMCs. These receptors were taken from a man aged 30 to 45 with colorectal cancer. Both conserved end residues are trimmed from each CDR3. The order of the fields is J gene, V gene, CDR3 protein.

TRBJ1-2 TRBV21-1 ASSKTEGVSGYT
TRBJ2-2 TRBV3-1/TRBV3-2 ASSQDQQGAILIGTGELF
TRBJ2-2 TRBV14 ASTLTDTSPGELF
TRBJ2-2 TRBV7-9 ASVGLVEAGELF
TRBJ2-2 TRBV7-6 ASSLAGNTGELF
TRBJ2-2 TRBV11-3 ASRHKNTGELF
TRBJ1-5 TRBV7-9 ASSPDGNQPQH
TRBJ2-2 TRBV5-4 ASSWDLLTGELF
TRBJ2-2 TRBV9 ASSVGLGLDTGELF
TRBJ2-1 TRBV7-9 ASSPWAGGFTYNEQF
TRBJ1-1 TRBV10-3 AISESGSGNTEAF
TRBJ1-2 TRBV5-4 ASSLNNREGRIHGYT
TRBJ2-7 TRBV6-5 ASSRTGTSGGQQY
TRBJ1-5 TRBV18 ASSERGGEQPQH
TRBJ1-5 TRBV7-2 ASSLRDNTNQPQH
TRBJ1-2 TRBV19 ASKKKGDTLRLNYGYT
TRBJ1-2 TRBV10-1 ASKPDRVYGYT
TRBJ1-2 TRBV29-1 SVEHADRALGYT
TRBJ1-2 TRBV4-2 ASSQDSGYGGYT
TRBJ1-1 TRBV5-1 ASSLLPHQGTALPRDTEAF
TRBJ1-1 TRBV7-8 ASSPKSFSGWDTEAF
TRBJ1-1 TRBV10-3 AINEGGNTEAF
TRBJ1-1 TRBV6-6 ASSPKDTEAF
TRBJ2-3 TRBV10-3 AISESTNTDTQY
TRBJ2-2 TRBV4-1 ASSQPTGFSGELF
TRBJ1-1 TRBV6-2/TRBV6-3 ASSYSPGQGLILKNTEAF